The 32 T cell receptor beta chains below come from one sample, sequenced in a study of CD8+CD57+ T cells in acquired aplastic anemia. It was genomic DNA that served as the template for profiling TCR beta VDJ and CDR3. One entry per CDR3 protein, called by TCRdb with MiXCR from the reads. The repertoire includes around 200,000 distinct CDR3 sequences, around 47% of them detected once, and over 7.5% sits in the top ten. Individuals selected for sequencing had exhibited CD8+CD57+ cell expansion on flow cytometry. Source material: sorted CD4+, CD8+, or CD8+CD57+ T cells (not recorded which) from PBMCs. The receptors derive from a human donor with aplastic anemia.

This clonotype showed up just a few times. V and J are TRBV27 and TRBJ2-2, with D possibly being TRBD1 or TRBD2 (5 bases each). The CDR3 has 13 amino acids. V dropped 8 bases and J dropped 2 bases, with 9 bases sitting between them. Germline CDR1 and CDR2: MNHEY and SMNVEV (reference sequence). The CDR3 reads CASRGTNTGELFF. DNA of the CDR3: TGTGCCAGCCGGGGCACCAACACCGGGGAGCTGTTTTTT.

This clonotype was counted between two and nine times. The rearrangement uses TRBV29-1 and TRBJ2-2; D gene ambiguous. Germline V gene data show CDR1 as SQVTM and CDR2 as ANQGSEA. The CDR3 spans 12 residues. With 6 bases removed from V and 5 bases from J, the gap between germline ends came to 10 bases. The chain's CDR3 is CSVGDLTGELFF. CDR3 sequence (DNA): TGCAGCGTAGGTGACCTTACCGGGGAGCTGTTTTTT.

The CDR3 is CASSLSWLNQPQHF. The CDR3 DNA reads as TGTGCCAGCAGTTTATCGTGGCTGAATCAGCCCCAGCATTTT. The rearrangement joins TRBV27 to TRBJ1-5; D is unclear. The CDR3 contains 14 residues. CDR1 and CDR2 from the germline V gene are MNHEY and SMNVEV (reference sequence). Trimming pared 0 bases from V and 4 bases from J, leaving 7 bases between.

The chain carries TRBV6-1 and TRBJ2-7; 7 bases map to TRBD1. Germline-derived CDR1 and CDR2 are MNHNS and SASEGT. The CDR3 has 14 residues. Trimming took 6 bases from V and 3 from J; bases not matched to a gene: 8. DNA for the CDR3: TGTGCCAGCAGGCACATGACAGGGTACTACGAGCAGTACTTC. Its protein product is CASRHMTGYYEQYF.

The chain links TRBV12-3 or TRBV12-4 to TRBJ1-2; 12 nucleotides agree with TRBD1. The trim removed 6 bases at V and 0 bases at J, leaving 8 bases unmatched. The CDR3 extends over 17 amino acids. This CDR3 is CASRKGQGANTNYGYTF. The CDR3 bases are TGTGCCAGCAGGAAGGGACAGGGGGCGAATACTAACTATGGCTACACCTTC.

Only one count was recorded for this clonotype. The CDR3 spells CSVLLTSGRRLGETQYF. In DNA, the CDR3 is TGCAGTGTGCTGTTGACTAGCGGGAGGCGGCTGGGAGAGACCCAGTACTTC. This chain links TRBV20-1 with TRBJ2-5, with TRBD2 identical over 13 bases. CDR3 length: 17 residues. Germline CDR1 is DFQATT and CDR2 is SNEGSKA (reference sequence). J gave up 4 bases and V 7 bases, and 15 bases lay outside the gene matches.

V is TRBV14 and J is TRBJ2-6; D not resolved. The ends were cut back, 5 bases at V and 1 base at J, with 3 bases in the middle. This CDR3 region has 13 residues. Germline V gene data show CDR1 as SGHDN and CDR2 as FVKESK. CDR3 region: CASSSSGANVLTF. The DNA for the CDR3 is TGTGCCAGCAGCTCGTCTGGGGCCAACGTCCTGACTTTC.

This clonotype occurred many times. The CDR3, as DNA: TGCGCCAGCAGCATTGCCGACAGGGGGGACGAGCAGTACTTC. Translated, it gives CASSIADRGDEQYF. V gene TRBV5-1 combines with J gene TRBJ2-7; 9 positions agree with TRBD1. Trimming cost V 4 bases and J 5 bases; bases outside gene matches: 7. Germline CDR1 is SGHRS and CDR2 is YFSETQ. The CDR3 spans 14 residues.

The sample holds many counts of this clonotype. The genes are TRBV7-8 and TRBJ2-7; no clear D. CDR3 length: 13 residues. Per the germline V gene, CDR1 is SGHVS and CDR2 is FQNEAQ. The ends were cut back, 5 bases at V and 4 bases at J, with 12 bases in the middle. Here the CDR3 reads CASSPTPGYEQYF. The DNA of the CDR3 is TGTGCCAGCAGCCCCACCCCTGGGTACGAGCAGTACTTC.

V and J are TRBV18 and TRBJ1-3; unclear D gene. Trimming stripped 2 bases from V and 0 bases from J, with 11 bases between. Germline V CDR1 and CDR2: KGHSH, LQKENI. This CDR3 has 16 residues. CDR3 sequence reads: CASSPNGQPSGNTIYF. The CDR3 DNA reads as TGTGCCAGCTCACCAAATGGGCAGCCCTCTGGAAACACCATATATTTT.

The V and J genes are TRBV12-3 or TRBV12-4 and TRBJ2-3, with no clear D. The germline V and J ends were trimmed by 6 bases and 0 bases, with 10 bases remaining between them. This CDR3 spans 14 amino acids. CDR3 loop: CASRTSGSTDTQYF. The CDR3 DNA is TGTGCCAGCAGGACTTCGGGTAGCACAGATACGCAGTATTTT.

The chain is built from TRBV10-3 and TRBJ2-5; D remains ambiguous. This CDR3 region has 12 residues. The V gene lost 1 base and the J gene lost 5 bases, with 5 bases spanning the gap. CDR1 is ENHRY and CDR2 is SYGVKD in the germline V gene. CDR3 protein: CAISEFRETQYF. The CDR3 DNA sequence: TGTGCCATCAGTGAGTTTCGGGAGACCCAGTACTTC.

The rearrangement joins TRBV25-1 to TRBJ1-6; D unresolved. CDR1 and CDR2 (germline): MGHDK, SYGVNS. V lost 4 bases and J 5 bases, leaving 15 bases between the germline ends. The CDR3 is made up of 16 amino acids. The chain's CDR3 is CASSGMSAGDNSPLHF. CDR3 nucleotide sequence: TGTGCCAGCAGTGGCATGTCCGCGGGCGATAATTCACCCCTCCACTTT. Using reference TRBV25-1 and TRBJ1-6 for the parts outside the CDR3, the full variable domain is EADIYQTPRYLVIGTGKKITLECSQTMGHDKMYWYQQDPGMELHLIHYSYGVNSTEKGDLSSESTVSRIRTEHFPLTLESARPSHTSQYLCASSGMSAGDNSPLHFGNGTRLTVT.

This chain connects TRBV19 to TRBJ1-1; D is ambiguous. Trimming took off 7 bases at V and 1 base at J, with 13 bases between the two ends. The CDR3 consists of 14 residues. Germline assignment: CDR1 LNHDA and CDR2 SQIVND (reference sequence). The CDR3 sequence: CASTALKWNTEAFF. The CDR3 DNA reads TGTGCCAGTACCGCCCTAAAATGGAACACTGAAGCTTTCTTT. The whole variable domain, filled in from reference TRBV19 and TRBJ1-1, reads DGGITQSPKYLFRKEGQNVTLSCEQNLNHDAMYWYRQDPGQGLRLIYYSQIVNDFQKGDIAEGYSVSREKKESFPLTVTSAQKNPTAFYLCASTALKWNTEAFFGQGTRLTVV.

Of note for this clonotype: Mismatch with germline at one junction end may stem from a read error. CDR3 protein: CAIGEGQIYGYTF. In DNA form, the CDR3 reads TGTGCCATCGGTGAAGGGCAGATATATGGCTACACCTTC. The chain has TRBV10-3 and TRBJ1-2; D not certain. This CDR3 contains 13 residues. CDR1 and CDR2 (germline): ENHRY, SYGVKD.

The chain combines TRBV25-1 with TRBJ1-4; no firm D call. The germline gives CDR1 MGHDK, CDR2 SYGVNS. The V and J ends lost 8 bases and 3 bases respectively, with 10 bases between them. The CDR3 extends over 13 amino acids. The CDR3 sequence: CASVSPANEKLFF. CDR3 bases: TGTGCCAGCGTGAGCCCGGCTAATGAAAAACTGTTTTTT.

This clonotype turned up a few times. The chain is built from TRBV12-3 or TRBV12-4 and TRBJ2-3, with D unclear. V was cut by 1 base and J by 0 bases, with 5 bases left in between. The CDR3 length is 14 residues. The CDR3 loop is CASSLVGSTDTQYF. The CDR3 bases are TGTGCCAGCAGTTTAGTCGGAAGCACAGATACGCAGTATTTT.

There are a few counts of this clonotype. This CDR3 is CASSDDRYLYEQYF. CDR3 bases: TGTGCCAGTAGTGACGACAGGTACCTCTACGAGCAGTACTTC. This chain links TRBV19 with TRBJ2-7, with D perhaps matching TRBD1 (6 bases). Trimming pared 5 bases from V and 3 bases from J, leaving 14 bases between. CDR1 is LNHDA and CDR2 is SQIVND in the germline V gene (reference sequence). The CDR3 length is 14 residues.

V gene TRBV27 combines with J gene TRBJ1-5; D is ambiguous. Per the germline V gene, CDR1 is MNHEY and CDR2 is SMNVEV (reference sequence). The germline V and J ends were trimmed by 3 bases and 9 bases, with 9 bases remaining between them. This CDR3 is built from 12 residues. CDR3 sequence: CASSFSGAPQHF. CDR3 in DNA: TGTGCCAGCAGTTTTTCGGGTGCGCCCCAGCATTTT.

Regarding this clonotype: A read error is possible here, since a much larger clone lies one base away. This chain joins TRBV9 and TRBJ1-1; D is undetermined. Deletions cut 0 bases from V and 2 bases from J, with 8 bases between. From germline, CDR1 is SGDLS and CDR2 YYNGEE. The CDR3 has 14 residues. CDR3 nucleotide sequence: TGTGCCAGCAGCGTAGTGGTGGGAAACACTGAAGCTTTCTTT. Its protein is CASSVVVGNTEAFF.

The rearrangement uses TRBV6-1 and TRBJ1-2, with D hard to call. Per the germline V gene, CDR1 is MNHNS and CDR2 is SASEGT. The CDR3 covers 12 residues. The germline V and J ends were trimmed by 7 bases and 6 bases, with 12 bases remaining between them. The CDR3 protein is CASTSGSDGYTF. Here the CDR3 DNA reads TGTGCCAGCACCTCAGGATCCGATGGCTACACCTTC.

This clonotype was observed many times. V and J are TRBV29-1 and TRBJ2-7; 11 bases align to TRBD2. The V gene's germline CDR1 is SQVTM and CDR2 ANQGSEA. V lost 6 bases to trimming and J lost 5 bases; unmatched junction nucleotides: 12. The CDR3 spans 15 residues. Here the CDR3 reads CSVRQTLAGEHEQYF. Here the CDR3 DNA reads TGCAGCGTCAGACAGACACTAGCGGGAGAACACGAGCAGTACTTC.

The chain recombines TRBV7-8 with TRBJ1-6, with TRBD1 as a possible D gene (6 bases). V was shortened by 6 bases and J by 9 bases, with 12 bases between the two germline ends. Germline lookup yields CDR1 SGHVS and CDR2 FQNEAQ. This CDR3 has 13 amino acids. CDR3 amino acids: CASRTGSASPLHF. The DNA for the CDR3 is TGTGCCAGCAGAACAGGGAGCGCTTCACCCCTCCACTTT.

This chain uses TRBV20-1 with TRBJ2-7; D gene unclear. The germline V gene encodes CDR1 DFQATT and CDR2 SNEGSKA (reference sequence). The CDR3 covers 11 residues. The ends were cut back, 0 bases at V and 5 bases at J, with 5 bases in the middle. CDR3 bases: TGCAGTGCTAGAGAGTTTAACGAGCAGTACTTC. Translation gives CSAREFNEQYF.

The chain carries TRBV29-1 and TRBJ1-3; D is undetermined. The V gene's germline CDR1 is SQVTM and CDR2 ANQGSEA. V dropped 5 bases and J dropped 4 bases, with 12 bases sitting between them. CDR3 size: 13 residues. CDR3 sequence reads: CSVQYVAGNTIYF. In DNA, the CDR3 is TGCAGCGTTCAATATGTGGCGGGAAACACCATATATTTT.

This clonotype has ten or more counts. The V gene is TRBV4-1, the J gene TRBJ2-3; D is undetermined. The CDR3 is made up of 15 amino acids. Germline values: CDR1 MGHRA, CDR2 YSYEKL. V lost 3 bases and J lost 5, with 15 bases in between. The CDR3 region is CASSHRAALGDTQYF. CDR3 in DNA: TGCGCCAGCAGCCATAGGGCCGCCTTGGGAGATACGCAGTATTTT.

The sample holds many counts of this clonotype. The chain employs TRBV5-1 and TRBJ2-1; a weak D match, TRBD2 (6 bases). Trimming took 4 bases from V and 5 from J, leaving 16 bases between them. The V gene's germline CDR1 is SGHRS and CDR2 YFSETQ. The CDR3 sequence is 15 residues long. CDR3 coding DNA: TGCGCCAGCAGCCAGGGACTCCAACCCCACAATGAGCAGTTCTTC. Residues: CASSQGLQPHNEQFF.

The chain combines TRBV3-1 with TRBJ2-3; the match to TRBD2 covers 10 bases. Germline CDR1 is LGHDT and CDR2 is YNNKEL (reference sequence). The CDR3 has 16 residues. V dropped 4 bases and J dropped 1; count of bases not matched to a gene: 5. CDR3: CASSPPLAGGTDTQYF. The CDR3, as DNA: TGTGCCAGCAGCCCCCCTCTAGCGGGAGGCACAGATACGCAGTATTTT.

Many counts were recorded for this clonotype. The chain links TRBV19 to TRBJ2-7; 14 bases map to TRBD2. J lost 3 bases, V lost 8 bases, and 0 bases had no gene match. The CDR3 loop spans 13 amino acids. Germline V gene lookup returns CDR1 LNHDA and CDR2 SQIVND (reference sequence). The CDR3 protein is CASGTSGGYEQYF. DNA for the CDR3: TGTGCCAGTGGGACTAGCGGGGGCTACGAGCAGTACTTC.

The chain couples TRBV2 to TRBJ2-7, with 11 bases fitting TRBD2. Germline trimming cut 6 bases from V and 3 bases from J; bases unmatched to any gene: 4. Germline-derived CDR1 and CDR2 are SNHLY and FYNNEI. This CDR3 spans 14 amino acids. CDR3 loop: CASRGTSGDYEQYF. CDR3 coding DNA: TGTGCCAGCAGGGGGACTAGCGGAGACTACGAGCAGTACTTC.

CDR3 amino acids: CASRFTGGGRNNEQFF. The CDR3 DNA sequence: TGTGCCAGCAGATTTACGGGGGGAGGGAGGAACAATGAGCAGTTCTTC. V and J are TRBV11-2 and TRBJ2-1; 7 bases line up with TRBD2. Germline V gene lookup returns CDR1 SGHAT and CDR2 FQNNGV. The CDR3 is 16 amino acids. After removal of 6 bases from V and 5 bases from J, the junction contained 13 bases not matched to a gene.

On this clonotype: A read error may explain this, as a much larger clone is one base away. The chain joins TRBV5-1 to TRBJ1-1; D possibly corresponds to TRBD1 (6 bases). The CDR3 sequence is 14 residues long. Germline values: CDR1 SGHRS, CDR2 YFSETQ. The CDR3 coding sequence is TGCGCCAGCTCCTCCAGGGGTATGAAGACTGAAGCTTTCTTT. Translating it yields CASSSRGMKTEAFF. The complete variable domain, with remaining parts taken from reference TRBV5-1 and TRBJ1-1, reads KAGVTQTPRYLIKTRGQQVTLSCSPISGHRSVSWYQQTPGQGLQFLFEYFSETQRNKGNFPGRFSGRQFSNSRSEMNVSTLELGDSALYLCASSSRGMKTEAFFGQGTRLTVV.